This entry features one T cell receptor beta chain sequence. The data were obtained in a study of identifying expanded T cells in peripheral blood. Healthy donors had no documented immune events, such as infections, while sampled. TCRdb keeps only in-frame clones here, not all; method: immunoSEQ multiplex PCR. The top ten clones hold 8.4% of a sample with 90,000 to 110,000 clones, about 87% of them seen once. Sequenced sample: blood. This sequence originates from a person aged 18 to 70 in good health.

The CDR3 spells CASSQAGASGGELFF. DNA of the CDR3: TGCGCCAGCAGCCAAGCCGGGGCATCTGGCGGGGAGCTGTTTTTT. The chain is built from TRBV4-1 and TRBJ2-2; D assignment may be TRBD1 or TRBD2 (5 bases each). V gave up 1 base and J gave up 7 bases, with 13 bases separating them. The CDR3 has 15 residues. CDR1 and CDR2 from the germline V gene are MGHRA and YSYEKL.